This T cell receptor (beta chain) was found in a study of T cells after yellow fever vaccination. Per germline, CDR1 SGHTA and CDR2 FQGTGA. CDR3 length: 19 residues. V lost 8 bases and J lost 2, with 29 bases in between. TCRdb independently ran MiXCR on the 5' RACE reads; one entry per CDR3 protein. Seen here are about 99,000 distinct CDR3 sequences, approximately 5.5% observed once, and the top ten hold roughly two fifths. J is TRBJ2-3 and V is TRBV7-3; D might be TRBD2 (7 bases). Source: CD8+ T cells sorted from PBMCs, taken 10 days after the yellow fever booster vaccination. The source is a young man who received the YFV17D yellow fever vaccine. The CDR3 DNA sequence: TGTGCCAGCGCCACCTCGGGAGGCAATACAGGGATATACACAGATACGCAGTATTTT. It yields the protein CASATSGGNTGIYTDTQYF. Looking up the rest from reference TRBV7-3 and TRBJ2-3 gives the full variable domain: GAGVSQTPSNKVTEKGKYVELRCDPISGHTALYWYRQSLGQGPEFLIYFQGTGAADDSGLPNDRFFAVRPEGSVSTLKIQRTERGDSAVYLCASATSGGNTGIYTDTQYFGPGTRLTVL.